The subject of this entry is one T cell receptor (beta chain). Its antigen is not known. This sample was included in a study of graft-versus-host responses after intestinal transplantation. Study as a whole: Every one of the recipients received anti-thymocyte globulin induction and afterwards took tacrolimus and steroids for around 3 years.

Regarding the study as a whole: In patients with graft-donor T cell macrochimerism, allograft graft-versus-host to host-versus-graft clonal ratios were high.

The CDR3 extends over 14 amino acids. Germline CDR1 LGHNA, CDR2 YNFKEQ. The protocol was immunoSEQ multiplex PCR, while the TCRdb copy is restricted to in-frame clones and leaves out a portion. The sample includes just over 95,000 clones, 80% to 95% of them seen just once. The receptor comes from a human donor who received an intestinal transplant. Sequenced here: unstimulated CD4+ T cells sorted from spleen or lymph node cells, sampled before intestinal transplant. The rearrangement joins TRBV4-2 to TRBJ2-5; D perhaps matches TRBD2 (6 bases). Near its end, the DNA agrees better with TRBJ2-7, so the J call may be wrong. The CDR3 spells CASSQPLRESEQYF. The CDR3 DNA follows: TGTGCCAGCAGCCAACCTCTCCGGGAGAGCGAGCAGTACTTC.